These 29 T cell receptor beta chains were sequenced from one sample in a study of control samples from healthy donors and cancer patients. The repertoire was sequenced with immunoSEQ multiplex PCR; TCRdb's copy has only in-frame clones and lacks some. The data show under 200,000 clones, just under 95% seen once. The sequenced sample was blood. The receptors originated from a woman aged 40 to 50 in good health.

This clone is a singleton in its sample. This CDR3 reads CASSGRAGGGETQYF. CDR3 nucleotides: TGCGCCAGCAGTGGTCGAGCGGGAGGGGGAGAGACCCAGTACTTC. V and J are TRBV10-1 and TRBJ2-5, with 10 bases matching TRBD2. Germline CDR1 reads WNHNN; CDR2 reads SYGVQD (reference sequence). The CDR3 sequence is 15 residues long. Germline trimming cut 4 bases from V and 4 bases from J; bases unmatched to any gene: 6.

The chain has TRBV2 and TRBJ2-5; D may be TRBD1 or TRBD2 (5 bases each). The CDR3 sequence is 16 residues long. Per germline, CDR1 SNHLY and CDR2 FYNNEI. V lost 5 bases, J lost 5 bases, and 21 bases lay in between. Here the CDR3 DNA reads TGTGCCAGCAGTTCCCGTGAGGGGCACGATACTGAGACCCAGTACTTC. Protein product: CASSSREGHDTETQYF.

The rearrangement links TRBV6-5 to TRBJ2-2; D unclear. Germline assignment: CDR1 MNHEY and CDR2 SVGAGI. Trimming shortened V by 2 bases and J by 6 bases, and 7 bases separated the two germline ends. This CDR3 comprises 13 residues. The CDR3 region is CASSYRVAGELFF. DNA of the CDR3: TGTGCCAGCAGTTACAGGGTGGCCGGGGAGCTGTTTTTT.

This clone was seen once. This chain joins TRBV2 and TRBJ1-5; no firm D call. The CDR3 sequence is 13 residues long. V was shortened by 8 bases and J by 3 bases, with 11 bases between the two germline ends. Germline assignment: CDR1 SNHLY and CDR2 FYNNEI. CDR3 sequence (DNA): TGTGCCAGCCACTTCTCCCCCAATCAGCCCCAGCATTTT. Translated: CASHFSPNQPQHF.

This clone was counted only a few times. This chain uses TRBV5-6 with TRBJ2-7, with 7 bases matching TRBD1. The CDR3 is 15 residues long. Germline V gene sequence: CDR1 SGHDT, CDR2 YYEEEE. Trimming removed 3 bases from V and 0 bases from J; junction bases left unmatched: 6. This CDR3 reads CASSYRDSGSYEQYF. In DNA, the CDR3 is TGTGCCAGCAGCTACCGGGACAGCGGCTCCTACGAGCAGTACTTC.

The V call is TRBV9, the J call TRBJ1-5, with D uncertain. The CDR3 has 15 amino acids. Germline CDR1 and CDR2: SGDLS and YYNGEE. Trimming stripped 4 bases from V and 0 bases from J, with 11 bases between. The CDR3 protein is CASSLGVYSNQPQHF. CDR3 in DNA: TGTGCCAGCAGCCTCGGGGTTTATAGCAATCAGCCCCAGCATTTT.

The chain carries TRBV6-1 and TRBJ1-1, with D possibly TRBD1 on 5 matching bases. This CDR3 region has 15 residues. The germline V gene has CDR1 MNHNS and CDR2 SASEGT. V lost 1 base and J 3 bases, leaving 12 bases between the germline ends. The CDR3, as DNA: TGTGCCAGCAGTGAAGGTACCCTCAGGGACACTGAAGCTTTCTTT. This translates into CASSEGTLRDTEAFF.

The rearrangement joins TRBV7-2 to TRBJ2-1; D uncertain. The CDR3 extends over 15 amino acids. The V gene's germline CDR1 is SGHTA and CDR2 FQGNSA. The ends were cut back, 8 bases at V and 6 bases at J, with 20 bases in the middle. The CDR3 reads CASVSAALASNEQFF. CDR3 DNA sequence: TGTGCCAGCGTCTCAGCCGCCCTCGCAAGCAATGAGCAGTTCTTC. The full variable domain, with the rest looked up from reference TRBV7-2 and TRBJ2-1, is GAGVSQSPSNKVTEKGKDVELRCDPISGHTALYWYRQSLGQGLEFLIYFQGNSAPDKSGLPSDRFSAERTGGSVSTLTIQRTQQEDSAVYLCASVSAALASNEQFFGPGTRLTVL.

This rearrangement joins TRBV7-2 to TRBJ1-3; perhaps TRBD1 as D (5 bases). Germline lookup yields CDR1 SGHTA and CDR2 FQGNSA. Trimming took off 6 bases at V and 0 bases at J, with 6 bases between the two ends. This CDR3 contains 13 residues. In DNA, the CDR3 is TGTGCCAGCAGGAGGGGCTCTGGAAACACCATATATTTT. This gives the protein CASRRGSGNTIYF.

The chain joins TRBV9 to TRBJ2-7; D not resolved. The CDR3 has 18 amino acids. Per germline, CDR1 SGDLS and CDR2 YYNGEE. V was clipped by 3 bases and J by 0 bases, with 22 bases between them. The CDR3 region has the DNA TGTGCCAGCAGCGGTAGATCAGGACCGATAACCAGCTCCTACGAGCAGTACTTC. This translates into CASSGRSGPITSSYEQYF.

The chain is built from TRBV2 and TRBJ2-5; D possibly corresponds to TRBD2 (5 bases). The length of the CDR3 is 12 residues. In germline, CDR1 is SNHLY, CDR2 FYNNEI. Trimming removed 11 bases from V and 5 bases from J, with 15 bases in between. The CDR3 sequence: CAGTRARETQYF. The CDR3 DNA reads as TGTGCCGGTACTAGGGCGAGGGAGACCCAGTACTTC.

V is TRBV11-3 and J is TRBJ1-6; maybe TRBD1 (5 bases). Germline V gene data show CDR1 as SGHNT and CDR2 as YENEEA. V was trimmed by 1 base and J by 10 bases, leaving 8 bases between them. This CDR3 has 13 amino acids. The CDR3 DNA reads TGTGCCAGCAGCTTAGGTAGGGACTCACCCCTCCACTTT. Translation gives CASSLGRDSPLHF.

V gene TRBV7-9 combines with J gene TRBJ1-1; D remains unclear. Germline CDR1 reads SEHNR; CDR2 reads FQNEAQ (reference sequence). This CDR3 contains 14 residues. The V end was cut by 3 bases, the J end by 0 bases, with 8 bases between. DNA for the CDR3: TGTGCCAGCAGCTTGTGGCAGGTGAACACTGAAGCTTTCTTT. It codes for CASSLWQVNTEAFF.

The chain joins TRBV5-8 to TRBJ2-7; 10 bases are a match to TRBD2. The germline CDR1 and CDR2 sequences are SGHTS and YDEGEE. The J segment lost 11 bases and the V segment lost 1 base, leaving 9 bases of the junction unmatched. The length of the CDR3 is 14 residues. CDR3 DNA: TGTGCCAGCAGCTTGCAAAGCGGGAGGGAGTTTAAGTACTTC. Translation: CASSLQSGREFKYF.

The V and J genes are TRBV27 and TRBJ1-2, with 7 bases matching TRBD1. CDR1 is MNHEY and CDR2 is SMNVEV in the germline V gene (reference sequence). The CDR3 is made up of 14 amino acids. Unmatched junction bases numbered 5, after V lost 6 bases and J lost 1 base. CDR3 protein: CASRGQLNNYGYTF. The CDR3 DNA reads TGTGCCAGCAGGGGACAGCTGAATAACTATGGCTACACCTTC.

The CDR3 loop is CASSAGLSTDTQYF. The CDR3 DNA is TGTGCCAGCAGTGCGGGACTGAGCACAGATACGCAGTATTTT. V is TRBV14 and J is TRBJ2-3, with D perhaps matching TRBD2 (6 bases). The CDR3 sequence is 14 residues long. Deletions cut 6 bases from V and 0 bases from J, with 10 bases between. CDR1 and CDR2 from the germline V gene are SGHDN and FVKESK. Complete variable domain (other parts from reference TRBV14 and TRBJ2-3): EAGVTQFPSHSVIEKGQTVTLRCDPISGHDNLYWYRRVMGKEIKFLLHFVKESKQDESGMPNNRFLAERTGGTYSTLKVQPAELEDSGVYFCASSAGLSTDTQYFGPGTRLTVL.

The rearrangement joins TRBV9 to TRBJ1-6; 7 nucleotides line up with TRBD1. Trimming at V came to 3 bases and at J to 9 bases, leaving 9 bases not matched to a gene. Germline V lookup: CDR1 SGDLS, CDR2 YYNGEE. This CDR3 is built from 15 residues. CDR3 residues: CASSALGEGASPLHF. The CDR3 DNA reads TGTGCCAGCAGCGCCTTGGGGGAGGGGGCTTCACCCCTCCACTTT.

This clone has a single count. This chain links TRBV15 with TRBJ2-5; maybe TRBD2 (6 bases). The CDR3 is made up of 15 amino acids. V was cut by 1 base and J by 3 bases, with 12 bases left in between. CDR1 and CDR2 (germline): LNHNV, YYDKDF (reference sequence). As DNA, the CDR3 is TGTGCCACCAGCAGAGCAGGAGGGCGGGAAGAGACCCAGTACTTC. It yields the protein CATSRAGGREETQYF.

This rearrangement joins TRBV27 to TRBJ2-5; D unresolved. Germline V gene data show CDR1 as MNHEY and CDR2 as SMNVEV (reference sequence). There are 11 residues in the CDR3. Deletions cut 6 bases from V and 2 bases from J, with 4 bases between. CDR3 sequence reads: CASRRQETQYF. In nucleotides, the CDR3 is TGTGCCAGCAGACGGCAAGAGACCCAGTACTTC.

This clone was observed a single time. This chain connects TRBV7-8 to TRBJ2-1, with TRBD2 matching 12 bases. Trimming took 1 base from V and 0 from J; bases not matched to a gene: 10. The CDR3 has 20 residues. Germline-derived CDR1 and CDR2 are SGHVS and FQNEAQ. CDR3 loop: CASSLVGLAGGPSSYNEQFF. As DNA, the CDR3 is TGTGCCAGCAGCTTAGTAGGGCTAGCGGGAGGGCCGAGCTCCTACAATGAGCAGTTCTTC.

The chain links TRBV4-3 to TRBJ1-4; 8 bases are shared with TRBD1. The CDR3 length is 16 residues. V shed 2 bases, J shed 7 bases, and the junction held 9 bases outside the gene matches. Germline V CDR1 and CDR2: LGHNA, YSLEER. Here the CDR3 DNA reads TGCGCCAGCAGCCAACTAATTACAGGGGGGGGTGAAAAACTGTTTTTT. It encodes CASSQLITGGGEKLFF.

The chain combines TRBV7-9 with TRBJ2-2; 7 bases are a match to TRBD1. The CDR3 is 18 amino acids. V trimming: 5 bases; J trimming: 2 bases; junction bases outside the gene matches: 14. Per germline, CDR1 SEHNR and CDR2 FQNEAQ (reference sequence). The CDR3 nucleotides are TGTGCCAGCAGCAGACAACGACAGGGAGCCTCTAACACCGGGGAGCTGTTTTTT. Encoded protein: CASSRQRQGASNTGELFF. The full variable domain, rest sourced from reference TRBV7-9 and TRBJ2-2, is DTGVSQNPRHKITKRGQNVTFRCDPISEHNRLYWYRQTLGQGPEFLTYFQNEAQLEKSRLLSDRFSAERPKGSFSTLEIQRTEQGDSAMYLCASSRQRQGASNTGELFFGEGSRLTVL.

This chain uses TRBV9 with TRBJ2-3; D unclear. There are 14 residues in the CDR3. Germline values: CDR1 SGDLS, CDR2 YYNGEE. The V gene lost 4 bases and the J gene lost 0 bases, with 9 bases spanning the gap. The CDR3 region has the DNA TGTGCCAGCAGCCTGATCGAAAGCACAGATACGCAGTATTTT. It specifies CASSLIESTDTQYF.

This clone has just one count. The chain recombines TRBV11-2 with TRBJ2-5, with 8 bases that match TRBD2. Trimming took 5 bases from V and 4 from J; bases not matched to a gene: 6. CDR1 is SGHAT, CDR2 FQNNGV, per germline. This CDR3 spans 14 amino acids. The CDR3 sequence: CASSQRSGGETQYF. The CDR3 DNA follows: TGTGCCAGCAGCCAAAGAAGCGGGGGAGAGACCCAGTACTTC. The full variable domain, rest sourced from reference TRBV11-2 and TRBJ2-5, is EAGVAQSPRYKIIEKRQSVAFWCNPISGHATLYWYQQILGQGPKLLIQFQNNGVVDDSQLPKDRFSAERLKGVDSTLKIQPAKLEDSAVYLCASSQRSGGETQYFGPGTRLLVL.

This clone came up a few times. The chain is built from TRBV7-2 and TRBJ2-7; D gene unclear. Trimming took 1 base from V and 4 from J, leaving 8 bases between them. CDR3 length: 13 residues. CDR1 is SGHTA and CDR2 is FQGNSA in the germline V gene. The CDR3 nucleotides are TGTGCCAGCAGCTTAGTCCCCGAATACGAGCAGTACTTC. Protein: CASSLVPEYEQYF.

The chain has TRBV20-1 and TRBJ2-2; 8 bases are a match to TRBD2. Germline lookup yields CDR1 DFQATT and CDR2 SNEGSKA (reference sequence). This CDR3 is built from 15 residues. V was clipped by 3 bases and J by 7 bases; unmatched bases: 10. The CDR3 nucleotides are TGCAGTGCTAGTCGGGTAGCGGGGAAAGGCGGGGAGCTGTTTTTT. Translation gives CSASRVAGKGGELFF.

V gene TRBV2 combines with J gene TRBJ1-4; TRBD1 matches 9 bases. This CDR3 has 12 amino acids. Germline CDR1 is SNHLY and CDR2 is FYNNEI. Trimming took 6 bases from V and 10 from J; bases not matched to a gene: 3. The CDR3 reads CASRDRGGKLFF. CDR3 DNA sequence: TGTGCCAGCAGGGACAGGGGAGGAAAACTGTTTTTT.

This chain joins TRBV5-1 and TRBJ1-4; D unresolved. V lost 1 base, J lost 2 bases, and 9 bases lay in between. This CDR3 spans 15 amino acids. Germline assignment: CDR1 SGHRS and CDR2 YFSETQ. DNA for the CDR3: TGCGCCAGCAGCTTGTCTACTGGTACTAATGAAAAACTGTTTTTT. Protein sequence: CASSLSTGTNEKLFF.

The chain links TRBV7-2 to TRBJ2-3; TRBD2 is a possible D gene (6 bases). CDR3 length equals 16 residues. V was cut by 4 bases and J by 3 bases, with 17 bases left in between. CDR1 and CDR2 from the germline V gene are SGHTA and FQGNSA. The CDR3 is CASSSGVLRGTDTQYF. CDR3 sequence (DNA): TGTGCCAGCAGCTCCGGGGTACTTCGGGGGACAGATACGCAGTATTTT. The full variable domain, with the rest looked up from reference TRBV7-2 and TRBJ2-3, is GAGVSQSPSNKVTEKGKDVELRCDPISGHTALYWYRQSLGQGLEFLIYFQGNSAPDKSGLPSDRFSAERTGGSVSTLTIQRTQQEDSAVYLCASSSGVLRGTDTQYFGPGTRLTVL.